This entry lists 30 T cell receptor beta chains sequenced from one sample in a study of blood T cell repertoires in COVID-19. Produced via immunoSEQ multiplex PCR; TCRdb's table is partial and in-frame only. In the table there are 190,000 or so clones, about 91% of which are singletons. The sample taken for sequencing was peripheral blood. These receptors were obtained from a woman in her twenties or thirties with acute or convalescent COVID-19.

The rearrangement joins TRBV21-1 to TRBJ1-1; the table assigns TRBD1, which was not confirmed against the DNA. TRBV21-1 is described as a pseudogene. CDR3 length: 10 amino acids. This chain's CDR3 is CASIPREAFF. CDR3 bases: TGTGCCAGCATCCCCAGGGAAGCTTTCTTT.

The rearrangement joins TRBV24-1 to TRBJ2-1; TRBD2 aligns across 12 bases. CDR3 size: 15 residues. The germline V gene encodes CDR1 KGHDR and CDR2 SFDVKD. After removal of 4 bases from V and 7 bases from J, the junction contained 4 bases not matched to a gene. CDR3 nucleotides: TGTGCCACCAGTGAAAGACTAGCGGGAGCAAATGAGCAGTTCTTC. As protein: CATSERLAGANEQFF.

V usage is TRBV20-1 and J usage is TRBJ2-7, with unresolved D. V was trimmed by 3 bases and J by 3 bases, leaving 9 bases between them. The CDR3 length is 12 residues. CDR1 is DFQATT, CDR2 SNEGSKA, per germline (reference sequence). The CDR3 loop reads CSASQARYEQYF. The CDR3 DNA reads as TGCAGTGCTAGTCAAGCCCGCTACGAGCAGTACTTC.

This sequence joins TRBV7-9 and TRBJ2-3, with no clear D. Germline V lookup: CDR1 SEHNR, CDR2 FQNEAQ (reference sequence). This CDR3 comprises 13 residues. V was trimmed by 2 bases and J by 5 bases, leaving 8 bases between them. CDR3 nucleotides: TGTGCCAGCAGCTTAAATCTCGGAGATACGCAGTATTTT. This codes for CASSLNLGDTQYF.

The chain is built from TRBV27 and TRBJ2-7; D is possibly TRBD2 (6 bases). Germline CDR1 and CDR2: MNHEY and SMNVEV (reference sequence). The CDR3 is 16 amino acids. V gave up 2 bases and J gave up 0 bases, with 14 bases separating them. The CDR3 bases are TGTGCCAGCAGTTTACACGGGACTCCGAGCTCCTACGAGCAGTACTTC. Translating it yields CASSLHGTPSSYEQYF.

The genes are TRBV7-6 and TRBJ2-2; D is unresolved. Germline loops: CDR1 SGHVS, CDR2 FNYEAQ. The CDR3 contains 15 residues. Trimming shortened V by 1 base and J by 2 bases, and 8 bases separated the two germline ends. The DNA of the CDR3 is TGTGCCAGCAGCTTAGTCGGCGGAAACACCGGGGAGCTGTTTTTT. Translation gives CASSLVGGNTGELFF.

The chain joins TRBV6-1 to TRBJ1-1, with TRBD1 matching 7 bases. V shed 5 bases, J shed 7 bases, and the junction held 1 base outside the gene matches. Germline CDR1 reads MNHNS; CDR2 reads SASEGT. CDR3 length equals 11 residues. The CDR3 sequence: CASSTGVEAFF. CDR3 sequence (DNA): TGTGCCAGCAGTACAGGGGTTGAAGCTTTCTTT.

The CDR3 coding sequence is TGTGCCAGCAGCTCCGGGACAGTCTATGGCTACACCTTC. It specifies CASSSGTVYGYTF. This sequence joins TRBV5-5 and TRBJ1-2; 7 nucleotides agree with TRBD1. In germline, CDR1 is SGHKS, CDR2 YYEKEE (reference sequence). Trimming cost V 3 bases and J 4 bases; bases outside gene matches: 3. This CDR3 is built from 13 residues.

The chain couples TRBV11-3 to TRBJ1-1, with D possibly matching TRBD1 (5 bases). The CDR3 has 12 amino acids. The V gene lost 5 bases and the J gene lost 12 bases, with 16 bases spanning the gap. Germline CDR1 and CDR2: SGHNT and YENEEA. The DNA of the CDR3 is TGTGCCAGCAGCACACCGGGGGAGGCGTCTTTCTTT. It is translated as CASSTPGEASFF.

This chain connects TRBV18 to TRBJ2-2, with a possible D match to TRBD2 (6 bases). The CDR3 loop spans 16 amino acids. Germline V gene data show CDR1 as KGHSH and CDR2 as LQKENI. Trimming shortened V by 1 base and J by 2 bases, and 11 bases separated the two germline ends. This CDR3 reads CASSPLGDSNTGELFF. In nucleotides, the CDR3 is TGTGCCAGCTCACCACTCGGGGACTCAAACACCGGGGAGCTGTTTTTT.

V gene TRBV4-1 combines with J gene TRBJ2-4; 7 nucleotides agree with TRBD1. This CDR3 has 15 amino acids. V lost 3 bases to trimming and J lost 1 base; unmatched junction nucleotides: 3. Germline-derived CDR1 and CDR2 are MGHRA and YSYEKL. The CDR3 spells CASSHQTGAKNIQYF. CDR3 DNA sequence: TGCGCCAGCAGCCACCAGACAGGGGCCAAAAACATTCAGTACTTC.

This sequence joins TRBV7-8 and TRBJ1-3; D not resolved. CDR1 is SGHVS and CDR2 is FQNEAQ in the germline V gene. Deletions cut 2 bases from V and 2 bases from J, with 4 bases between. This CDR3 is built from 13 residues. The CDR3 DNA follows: TGTGCCAGCAGCTTACAGACTGGAAACACCATATATTTT. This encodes CASSLQTGNTIYF.

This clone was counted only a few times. Here the CDR3 reads CAIRGTNNEQFF. CDR3 coding DNA: TGTGCCATCAGGGGGACTAACAATGAGCAGTTCTTC. The V and J genes are TRBV10-3 and TRBJ2-1; 7 bases match TRBD2. Germline CDR1 reads ENHRY; CDR2 reads SYGVKD. The CDR3 spans 12 residues. J gave up 5 bases and V 6 bases, and 1 base lay outside the gene matches.

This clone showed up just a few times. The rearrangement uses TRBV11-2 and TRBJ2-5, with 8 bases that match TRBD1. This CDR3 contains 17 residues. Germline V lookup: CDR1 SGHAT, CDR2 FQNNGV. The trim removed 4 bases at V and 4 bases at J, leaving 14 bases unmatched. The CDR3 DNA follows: TGTGCCAGCAGCTCGGACAGGGTGGGGAAGAGGGCAGAGACCCAGTACTTC. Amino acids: CASSSDRVGKRAETQYF.

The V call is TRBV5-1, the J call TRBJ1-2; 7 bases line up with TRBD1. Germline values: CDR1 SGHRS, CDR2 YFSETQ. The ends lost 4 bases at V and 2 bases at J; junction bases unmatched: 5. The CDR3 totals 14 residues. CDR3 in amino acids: CASSPGTANYGYTF. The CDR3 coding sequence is TGCGCCAGCAGCCCGGGGACAGCGAACTATGGCTACACCTTC.

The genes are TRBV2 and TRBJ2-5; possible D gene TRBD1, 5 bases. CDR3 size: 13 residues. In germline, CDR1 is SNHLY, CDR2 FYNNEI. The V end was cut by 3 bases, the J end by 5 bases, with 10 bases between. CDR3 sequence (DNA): TGTGCCAGCAGTGAGCAGGGTCTGGAGACCCAGTACTTC. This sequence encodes CASSEQGLETQYF.

The CDR3 bases are TGCGCCAGCAGCTTGCGTGTTGGAAGCGATTCCTACACCTTC. As protein: CASSLRVGSDSYTF. V and J are TRBV5-1 and TRBJ1-2; no definite D call. Germline V gene data show CDR1 as SGHRS and CDR2 as YFSETQ. V was shortened by 1 base and J by 10 bases, with 17 bases between the two germline ends. This CDR3 is built from 14 residues.

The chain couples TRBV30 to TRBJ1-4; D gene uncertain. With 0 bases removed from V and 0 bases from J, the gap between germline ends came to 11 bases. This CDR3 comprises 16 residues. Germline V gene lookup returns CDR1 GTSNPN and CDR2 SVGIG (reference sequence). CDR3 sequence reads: CAWSVLGSSTNEKLFF. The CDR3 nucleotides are TGTGCCTGGAGTGTACTTGGGAGTTCAACTAATGAAAAACTGTTTTTT. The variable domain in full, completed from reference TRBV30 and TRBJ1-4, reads SQTIHQWPATLVQPVGSPLSLECTVEGTSNPNLYWYRQAAGRGLQLLFYSVGIGQISSEVPQNLSASRPQDRQFILSSKKLLLSDSGFYLCAWSVLGSSTNEKLFFGSGTQLSVL.

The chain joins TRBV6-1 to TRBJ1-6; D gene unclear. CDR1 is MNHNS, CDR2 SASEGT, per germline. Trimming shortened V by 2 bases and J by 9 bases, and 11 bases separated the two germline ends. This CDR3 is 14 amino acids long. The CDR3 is CASSELVPGSPLHF. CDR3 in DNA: TGTGCCAGCAGTGAACTTGTCCCAGGTTCACCCCTCCACTTT.

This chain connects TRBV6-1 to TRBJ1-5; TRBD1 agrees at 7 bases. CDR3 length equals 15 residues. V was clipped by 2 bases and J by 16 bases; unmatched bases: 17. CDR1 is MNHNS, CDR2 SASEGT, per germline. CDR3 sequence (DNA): TGTGCCAGCAGTGAATCAGGTATCAGTGGGACAGCCAGTCATTTT. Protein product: CASSESGISGTASHF.

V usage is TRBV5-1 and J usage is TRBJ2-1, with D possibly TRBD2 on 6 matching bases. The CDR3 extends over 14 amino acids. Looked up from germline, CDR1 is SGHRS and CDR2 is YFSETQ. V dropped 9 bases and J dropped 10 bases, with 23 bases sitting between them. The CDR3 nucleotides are TGCGCCACCCAAAGTACGGGAGCAGTAGGGGAGCAGTTCTTC. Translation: CATQSTGAVGEQFF.

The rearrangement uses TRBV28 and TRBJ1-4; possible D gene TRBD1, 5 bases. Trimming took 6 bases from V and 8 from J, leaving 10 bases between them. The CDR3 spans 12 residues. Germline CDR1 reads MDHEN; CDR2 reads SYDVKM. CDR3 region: CASRSGEEKLFF. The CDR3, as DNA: TGTGCCAGCAGGTCGGGGGAGGAAAAACTGTTTTTT.

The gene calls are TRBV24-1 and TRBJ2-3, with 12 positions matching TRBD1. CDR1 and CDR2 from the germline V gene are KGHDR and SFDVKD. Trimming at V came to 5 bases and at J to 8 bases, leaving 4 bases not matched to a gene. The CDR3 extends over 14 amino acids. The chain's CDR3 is CATSGDRGLGTQYF. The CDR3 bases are TGTGCCACCAGTGGGGACAGGGGGCTCGGTACGCAGTATTTT.

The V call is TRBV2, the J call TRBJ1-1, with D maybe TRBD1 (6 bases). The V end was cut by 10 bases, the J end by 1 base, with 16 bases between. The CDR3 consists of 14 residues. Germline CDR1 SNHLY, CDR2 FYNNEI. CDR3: CAILGQSANTEAFF. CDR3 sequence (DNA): TGTGCCATTCTCGGACAGTCTGCGAACACTGAAGCTTTCTTT.

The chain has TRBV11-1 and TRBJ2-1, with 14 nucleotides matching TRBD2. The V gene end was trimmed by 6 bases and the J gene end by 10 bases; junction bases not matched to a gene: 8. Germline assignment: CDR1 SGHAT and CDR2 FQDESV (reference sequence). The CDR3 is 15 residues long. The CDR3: CASSLRLAGGLEQFF. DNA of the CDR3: TGTGCCAGCAGTTTAAGACTAGCGGGAGGGCTCGAGCAGTTCTTC.

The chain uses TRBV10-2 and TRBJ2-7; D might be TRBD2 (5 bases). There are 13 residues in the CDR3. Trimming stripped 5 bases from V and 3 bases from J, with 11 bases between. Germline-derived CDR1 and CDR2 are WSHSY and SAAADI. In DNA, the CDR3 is TGCGCCAGCAGTACCCCGGGGTTCTACGAGCAGTACTTC. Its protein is CASSTPGFYEQYF.

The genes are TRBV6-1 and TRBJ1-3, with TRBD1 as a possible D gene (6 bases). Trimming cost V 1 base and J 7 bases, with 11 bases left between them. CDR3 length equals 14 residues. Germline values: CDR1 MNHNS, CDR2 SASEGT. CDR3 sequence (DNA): TGTGCCAGCAGTGAAGTCACAGGGTGGAACACCATATATTTT. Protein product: CASSEVTGWNTIYF.

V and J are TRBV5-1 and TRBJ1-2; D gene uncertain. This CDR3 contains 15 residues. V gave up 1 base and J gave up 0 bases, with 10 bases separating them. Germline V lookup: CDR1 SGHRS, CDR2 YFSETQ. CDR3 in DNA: TGCGCCAGCAGCTTGCAGATCCCTTCTAACTATGGCTACACCTTC. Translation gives CASSLQIPSNYGYTF.

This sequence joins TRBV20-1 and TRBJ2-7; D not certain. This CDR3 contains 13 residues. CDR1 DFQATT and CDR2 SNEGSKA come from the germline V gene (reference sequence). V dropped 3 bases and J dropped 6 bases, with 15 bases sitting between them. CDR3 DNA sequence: TGCAGTGCTAGTTTACACGCGACGGGCGAGCAGTACTTC. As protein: CSASLHATGEQYF.

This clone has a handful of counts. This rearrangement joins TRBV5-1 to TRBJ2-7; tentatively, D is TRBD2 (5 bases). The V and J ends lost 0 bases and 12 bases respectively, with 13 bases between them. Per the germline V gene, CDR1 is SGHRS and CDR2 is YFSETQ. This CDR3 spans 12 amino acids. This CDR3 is CASSLALLGRYF. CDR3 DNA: TGCGCCAGCAGCTTGGCCCTACTAGGTCGGTACTTC.